This T cell receptor (beta chain) was observed in a study of blood T cell repertoires in COVID-19. As for the study in general: Samples of COVID-19 (acute and convalescent) were obtained from the United States, Italy and Spain. Sources were T cells, B-cell-depleted T cells, or PBMCs; the material itself was cDNA or gDNA.

Germline CDR1 reads LNHDA; CDR2 reads SQIVND (reference sequence). This CDR3 is 15 amino acids long. V lost 7 bases and J lost 0, with 13 bases in between. Authors' analysis steps: By means of reference gene primer amplification, nucleated cell counts were estimated. Assay: immunoSEQ multiplex PCR; the TCRdb copy retains only in-frame clones and omits some. V, J and clone size reflect that table, while D and trimming were determined from the DNA. The sample records approximately 230,000 clones, just under 85% being singletons. The gene calls are TRBV19 and TRBJ1-5, with a weak D call TRBD1 (5 bases). Sequencing input: peripheral blood. This TCR came from a man older than 75 with acute or convalescent COVID-19. The CDR3 nucleotides read TGTGCCAGTAATACAGGACGGTATAGCAATCAGCCCCAGCATTTT. Translating it yields CASNTGRYSNQPQHF.